This passage covers 3 T cell receptor beta chains from one sample sequenced in a study of CD8 T cells in Susac syndrome. Reverse transcription used roughly 0.45 to 1 ug RNA and random hexamers. TCRdb called the immunoSEQ multiplex PCR reads again in MiXCR, with one record for every CDR3 protein. The sample holds 200,000 to 250,000 distinct CDR3 sequences, 92% seen once. The sequencing sample was made of CD8+ T cells from PBMCs. Receptors originate from a human donor with multiple sclerosis.

This sequence joins TRBV6-5 and TRBJ1-2; no clear D. Germline V gives CDR1 MNHEY, CDR2 SVGAGI. This CDR3 is 12 amino acids long. Trimming took 8 bases from V and 6 from J, leaving 13 bases between them. CDR3 bases: TGTGCCAGCTGGGGAGGGCGGAATGGCTACACCTTC. Translating gives CASWGGRNGYTF.

The rearrangement links TRBV6-2 or TRBV6-3 to TRBJ1-5; D is perhaps TRBD1 (5 bases). The germline CDR1 and CDR2 sequences are MNHEY and SVGEGT. The V end lost 2 bases, the J end lost 5 bases, and 10 bases lay between the germline ends. The CDR3 sequence is 14 residues long. The CDR3 sequence is CASSYLRVDQPQHF. The CDR3 nucleotides read TGTGCCAGCAGTTACCTCAGGGTGGATCAGCCCCAGCATTTT.

This clonotype was observed a single time. The J gene is TRBJ2-1, the V gene TRBV2, with a tentative D call TRBD2 (6 bases). CDR1 and CDR2 (germline): SNHLY, FYNNEI. Trimming pared 4 bases from V and 7 bases from J, leaving 17 bases between. The CDR3 consists of 15 residues. In DNA, the CDR3 is TGTGCCAGCAGTGTCCGAAGACTAGGCCAAAATGAGCAGTTCTTC. Translation: CASSVRRLGQNEQFF.